Presented here are 9 T cell receptor beta chains from one specimen sequenced in a study of blood T cell repertoires in COVID-19 (dated by TCRdb to between 2020 and 2021). Library generation was performed with the immunoSEQ multiplex PCR assay. In its TCRdb copy, this immuneACCESS table keeps in-frame sequences only and misses some clones. Where compared with another copy, unresolved V genes explain less than half of these, and the others have no known cause. The sample profile shows over 150,000 clones; roughly nine tenths of them were found once. The ten top clones hold less than 2% of the sample. Sample: peripheral blood. The receptors stem from a man between 18 and 29 years old who had recovered from COVID-19.

The V call is TRBV28, the J call TRBJ2-7; TRBD1 agrees at 12 bases. The germline V gene encodes CDR1 MDHEN and CDR2 SYDVKM. CDR3 length: 15 amino acids. V lost 8 bases to trimming and J lost 5 bases; unmatched junction nucleotides: 10. CDR3 in amino acids: CASSRGGTGGDEQYF. Written as DNA, the CDR3 is TGTGCCAGCTCCCGGGGCGGGACAGGGGGCGACGAGCAGTACTTC.

This rearrangement joins TRBV29-1 to TRBJ2-3; a possible D gene is TRBD2 (6 bases). The germline gives CDR1 SQVTM, CDR2 ANQGSEA. V gave up 8 bases and J gave up 5 bases, with 20 bases separating them. The CDR3 is 14 residues long. As DNA, the CDR3 is TGCAGCATCTGCCCCCCCGGGGGTGGAGATACGCAGTATTTT. Protein product: CSICPPGGGDTQYF.

The chain links TRBV28 to TRBJ2-7; perhaps TRBD2 as D (6 bases). Germline CDR1 reads MDHEN; CDR2 reads SYDVKM. The ends were cut back, 2 bases at V and 5 bases at J, with 16 bases in the middle. The CDR3 extends over 15 amino acids. The CDR3 DNA sequence: TGTGCCAGCAGTTTAGTGGGACTGGAAGAAGACGAGCAGTACTTC. Its translation is CASSLVGLEEDEQYF.

The genes are TRBV27 and TRBJ2-1; D ambiguous. V was shortened by 4 bases and J by 9 bases, with 13 bases between the two germline ends. Germline V lookup: CDR1 MNHEY, CDR2 SMNVEV (reference sequence). The CDR3 has 13 amino acids. The CDR3 nucleotides read TGTGCCAGCAGTTCCTACCTGACGGGTGAGCAGTTCTTC. This sequence encodes CASSSYLTGEQFF.

The gene calls are TRBV6-5 and TRBJ1-6, with TRBD1 matching 9 bases. V dropped 6 bases and J dropped 9; count of bases not matched to a gene: 6. There are 14 residues in the CDR3. Germline V gives CDR1 MNHEY, CDR2 SVGAGI. In DNA form, the CDR3 reads TGTGCCAGCAGATACGGACAGGGGAGTTCACCCCTCCACTTT. Its protein product is CASRYGQGSSPLHF.

The rearrangement uses TRBV3-1 (or the pseudogene TRBV3-2) and TRBJ1-3; 9 bases are a match to TRBD1. V trimming: 3 bases; J trimming: 0 bases; junction bases outside the gene matches: 0. Germline V gene lookup returns CDR1 LGHDT and CDR2 YNNKEL (reference sequence). The CDR3 sequence is 15 residues long. The CDR3 sequence is CASSQDRGSGNTIYF. Here the CDR3 DNA reads TGTGCCAGCAGCCAGGACAGGGGCTCTGGAAACACCATATATTTT.

The chain recombines TRBV5-1 with TRBJ2-6; possible D gene TRBD1, 5 bases. This CDR3 is 20 amino acids long. Per germline, CDR1 SGHRS and CDR2 YFSETQ. Trimming pared 2 bases from V and 0 bases from J, leaving 21 bases between. The CDR3 spells CASSLLQGARRLSGANVLTF. The CDR3 region has the DNA TGCGCCAGCAGCTTACTTCAAGGGGCGCGACGTCTCTCTGGGGCCAACGTCCTGACTTTC.

The chain has TRBV5-4 and TRBJ2-1; perhaps TRBD2 as D (5 bases). Germline V gene data show CDR1 as SGHNT and CDR2 as YYREEE (reference sequence). V was trimmed by 4 bases and J by 7 bases, leaving 12 bases between them. This CDR3 is 13 amino acids long. CDR3: CASSTRGKNEQFF. In DNA, the CDR3 is TGTGCCAGCAGCACTAGAGGTAAGAATGAGCAGTTCTTC.

The V and J genes are TRBV10-3 and TRBJ2-1, with TRBD1 matching 9 bases. This CDR3 has 13 amino acids. Germline CDR1 reads ENHRY; CDR2 reads SYGVKD. V was pared by 6 bases and J by 4 bases, with 1 base of the junction left unmatched. The CDR3 sequence: CAIRTGGYNEQFF. The CDR3 DNA is TGTGCCATCAGGACAGGGGGGTACAATGAGCAGTTCTTC.